This T cell receptor beta chain was identified in a study of CDR3 diversity in severe acne. This CDR3 contains 16 residues. J was trimmed by 2 bases and V by 4 bases; bases with no gene match: 6. The germline gives CDR1 LGHNA, CDR2 YNFKEQ. TCRdb reprocessed the PCR reads via MiXCR and lists one record per CDR3 protein. The table lists about 97,000 distinct CDR3 sequences, about half of them singletons, with approximately 13% in the top ten. This clonotype has ten or more counts. The sample consisted of blood. This sequence joins TRBV4-2 and TRBJ2-1, with 9 bases matching TRBD2. This receptor was obtained from a male donor with acne. CDR3 bases: TGTGCCAGCAGCCGGAGAAGCGGGAGGACCTACAATGAGCAGTTCTTC. Amino acids: CASSRRSGRTYNEQFF.